Below are 24 T cell receptor beta chains sequenced from a single sample in a study of cytomegalovirus exposure and HLA in healthy donors (dated by TCRdb to the late 2010s). Receptor amplification or capture employed the immunoSEQ multiplex PCR assay. A mixture of 60 forward primers for TCR Vbeta segments and 13 reverse primers for TCR Jbeta segments was used in the multiplex PCR. TCRdb limited this immuneACCESS table to in-frame rearrangements with V and J called. A share of clones is missing; checked studies link under half to unresolved V genes, and the rest is unexplained. Recorded for this sample are about 160,000 clones; roughly 80% of them occurred a single time. The biggest ten clones account for around 7.7% of the sample. Sequenced sample: PBMCs. Receptor source: a woman in her twenties or thirties in good health and CMV-seropositive.

V and J are TRBV21-1 and TRBJ1-2; the D call of TRBD1 is as the table states it, not checked on the DNA. TRBV21-1 is marked as a pseudogene. The CDR3 extends over 19 amino acids. The CDR3, as DNA: TGTGCCAGCAGCAAAGGCCGAGGGGGACGAGGGAGAGCTAACTATGGCTACACCTTC. Protein: CASSKGRGGRGRANYGYTF.

V and J are TRBV4-1 and TRBJ2-7, with 7 bases aligning to TRBD1. CDR1 is MGHRA, CDR2 YSYEKL, per germline. With V trimmed by 4 bases and J by 5 bases, 5 bases remained unmatched. The length of the CDR3 is 13 residues. The CDR3 spells CASSLRGFNEQYF. CDR3 nucleotides: TGCGCCAGCAGCCTCAGGGGGTTCAACGAGCAGTACTTC.

This rearrangement joins TRBV4-2 to TRBJ2-1; 12 nucleotides agree with TRBD2. The CDR3 is 17 residues long. Germline V CDR1 and CDR2: LGHNA, YNFKEQ. V lost 2 bases to trimming and J lost 4 bases; unmatched junction nucleotides: 6. The CDR3 sequence: CASSQPRLAGVYNEQFF. The CDR3 DNA sequence: TGTGCCAGCAGCCAACCAAGACTAGCGGGGGTTTACAATGAGCAGTTCTTC.

This sequence joins TRBV7-7 and TRBJ2-1; 8 bases are shared with TRBD1. The junction had 10 bases not matched to a gene; V was cut back by 5 bases and J by 10 bases. Germline assignment: CDR1 SSHAT and CDR2 FNYEAQ (reference sequence). The CDR3 runs to 14 residues. CDR3 DNA: TGTGCCAGCAGCCACGGACAGGGTTCGGGGGAGCAGTTCTTC. This translates into CASSHGQGSGEQFF.

This rearrangement joins TRBV7-3 to TRBJ2-3; possible D gene TRBD2, 6 bases. The length of the CDR3 is 14 residues. Germline lookup yields CDR1 SGHTA and CDR2 FQGTGA. V lost 5 bases to trimming and J lost 3 bases, with 12 bases between them. The CDR3 reads CASSHSAGTDTQYF. DNA of the CDR3: TGTGCCAGCAGCCATAGTGCGGGGACAGATACGCAGTATTTT.

This sequence joins TRBV4-1 and TRBJ1-2; tentatively, D is TRBD1 (6 bases). The germline V and J ends were trimmed by 0 bases and 3 bases, with 17 bases remaining between them. This CDR3 region has 17 residues. Germline V CDR1 and CDR2: MGHRA, YSYEKL. The DNA for the CDR3 is TGCGCCAGCAGCCAAGATTTCGGGGGGGGCATAGACTATGGCTACACCTTC. Translating it yields CASSQDFGGGIDYGYTF.

The chain recombines TRBV18 with TRBJ2-7; TRBD1 matches at 7 bases. CDR3 length: 16 amino acids. Trimming took 2 bases from V and 0 from J; bases not matched to a gene: 7. Germline lookup yields CDR1 KGHSH and CDR2 LQKENI. CDR3 region: CASSPSGQEDSYEQYF. In DNA form, the CDR3 reads TGTGCCAGCTCACCAAGCGGACAGGAGGACTCCTACGAGCAGTACTTC.

The rearrangement links TRBV7-9 to TRBJ1-3; the D is unclear. Between the trimmed V and J ends, which lost 0 bases and 3 bases, there was a span of 15 bases. The CDR3 is 17 residues long. Germline V gene lookup returns CDR1 SEHNR and CDR2 FQNEAQ (reference sequence). The CDR3: CASSLASRHSGGNTIYF. The CDR3 coding sequence is TGTGCCAGCAGCTTAGCCTCTCGGCACAGTGGTGGAAACACCATATATTTT.

The gene calls are TRBV7-9 and TRBJ1-1, with 8 positions matching TRBD1. This CDR3 is built from 16 residues. The V segment lost 2 bases and the J segment 5 bases; nucleotides outside the gene matches: 10. Germline values: CDR1 SEHNR, CDR2 FQNEAQ (reference sequence). CDR3 DNA: TGTGCCAGCAGCTTAAACCTTTGGACAGGGAAAACTGAAGCTTTCTTT. Residues: CASSLNLWTGKTEAFF.

The chain has TRBV7-9 and TRBJ1-2, with TRBD1 as a possible D gene (5 bases). Trimming stripped 7 bases from V and 6 bases from J, with 12 bases between. From germline, CDR1 is SEHNR and CDR2 FQNEAQ (reference sequence). CDR3 size: 12 residues. Here the CDR3 DNA reads TGTGCCAGCACCAAAGGGGTTAATGGCTACACCTTC. Amino acids: CASTKGVNGYTF.

The genes are TRBV9 and TRBJ1-3; TRBD1 agrees at 8 bases. The CDR3 length is 16 residues. Germline CDR1 SGDLS, CDR2 YYNGEE. The junction had 6 bases not matched to a gene; V was cut back by 0 bases and J by 4 bases. Here the CDR3 reads CASSVGDRKPGNTIYF. The CDR3 DNA reads as TGTGCCAGCAGCGTAGGGGACAGGAAGCCCGGAAACACCATATATTTT.

The genes are TRBV29-1 and TRBJ2-7; 9 positions agree with TRBD1. The CDR3 runs to 14 residues. V shed 6 bases and J 2 bases; nucleotides not matched to a gene: 8. Per germline, CDR1 SQVTM and CDR2 ANQGSEA. CDR3 region: CSVIQGARTYEQYF. As DNA, the CDR3 is TGCAGCGTCATACAGGGGGCGCGGACCTACGAGCAGTACTTC.

In nucleotides, the CDR3 is TGCGCCAGCAGCCGCGACAGTATTAATGAAAAACTGTTTTTT. It codes for CASSRDSINEKLFF. The gene calls are TRBV5-1 and TRBJ1-4, with TRBD1 as a possible D gene (5 bases). CDR3 size: 14 residues. Trimming cost V 4 bases and J 4 bases, with 11 bases left between them. Germline CDR1 SGHRS, CDR2 YFSETQ.

The rearrangement joins TRBV5-1 to TRBJ2-7; weak D call: TRBD2 (5 bases). This CDR3 has 14 residues. Trimming took 1 base from V and 4 from J, leaving 12 bases between them. Germline V CDR1 and CDR2: SGHRS, YFSETQ. DNA for the CDR3: TGCGCCAGCAGCTTGCTCTGGACTCAGTACGAGCAGTACTTC. Amino acids: CASSLLWTQYEQYF.

V usage is TRBV6-1 and J usage is TRBJ1-2; 7 bases are a match to TRBD1. The CDR3 has 13 amino acids. With 5 bases clipped from V and 8 bases from J, the junction kept 8 bases outside the gene matches. From germline, CDR1 is MNHNS and CDR2 SASEGT. CDR3 sequence: CASSLDRVGGYTF. DNA of the CDR3: TGTGCCAGCAGTCTAGACAGGGTGGGAGGCTACACCTTC.

The chain has TRBV4-2 and TRBJ1-1; D unclear. This CDR3 comprises 16 residues. Trimming took off 1 base at V and 0 bases at J, with 12 bases between the two ends. Germline V gives CDR1 LGHNA, CDR2 YNFKEQ. This CDR3 is CASSQVIASMNTEAFF. The CDR3 nucleotides are TGTGCCAGCAGCCAAGTTATCGCCAGTATGAACACTGAAGCTTTCTTT.

This chain uses TRBV29-1 with TRBJ2-5; D is undetermined. The J call may be in error: the DNA end matches TRBJ2-7 better. Germline lookup yields CDR1 SQVTM and CDR2 ANQGSEA. The CDR3 is 13 residues long. CDR3 sequence (DNA): TGCAGCGTTGAAGATCGATACTCCTACGAGCAGTACTTC. This gives the protein CSVEDRYSYEQYF.

This clone was detected once. The same CDR3 is also encoded by other DNA sequences in this sample. The CDR3 DNA sequence: TGCGCCAGCAGCCAAGCAACAGGGGGCGCCTATGGCTACACCTTC. This translates into CASSQATGGAYGYTF. V gene TRBV4-3 combines with J gene TRBJ1-2; 9 bases match TRBD1. The germline V gene encodes CDR1 LGHNA and CDR2 YSLEER. The CDR3 covers 15 residues. With 1 base clipped from V and 4 bases from J, the junction kept 4 bases outside the gene matches.

This chain uses TRBV5-5 with TRBJ1-4, with 9 bases matching TRBD1. The germline CDR1 and CDR2 sequences are SGHKS and YYEKEE (reference sequence). The V segment lost 2 bases and the J segment 10 bases; nucleotides outside the gene matches: 9. This CDR3 is 15 amino acids long. The DNA of the CDR3 is TGTGCCAGCAGCTTTTACGGGGACAGGGCGACAAAACTGTTTTTT. Protein product: CASSFYGDRATKLFF. Full variable domain (remainder filled in from reference TRBV5-5 and TRBJ1-4): DAGVTQSPTHLIKTRGQQVTLRCSPISGHKSVSWYQQVLGQGPQFIFQYYEKEERGRGNFPDRFSARQFPNYSSELNVNALLLGDSALYLCASSFYGDRATKLFFGSGTQLSVL.

The V and J genes are TRBV6-5 and TRBJ1-1; D is perhaps TRBD1 (5 bases). The CDR3 totals 13 residues. The germline gives CDR1 MNHEY, CDR2 SVGAGI. Trimming removed 4 bases at V and 4 bases at J, with 10 bases between. Here the CDR3 DNA reads TGTGCCAGCAGTTTGGGGCCATCCACTGAAGCTTTCTTT. This sequence encodes CASSLGPSTEAFF.

The V and J genes are TRBV7-3 and TRBJ2-1, with 11 bases matching TRBD2. CDR3 length: 13 amino acids. The V gene end was trimmed by 5 bases and the J gene end by 10 bases; junction bases not matched to a gene: 4. CDR1 is SGHTA, CDR2 FQGTGA, per germline. DNA of the CDR3: TGTGCCAGCAGCCCAGGACTAGCGGGCGAGCAGTTCTTC. This translates into CASSPGLAGEQFF.

This sequence joins TRBV29-1 and TRBJ1-3; D not certain. The V gene lost 2 bases and the J gene lost 0 bases, with 5 bases spanning the gap. CDR1 is SQVTM and CDR2 is ANQGSEA in the germline V gene. This CDR3 has 13 residues. CDR3 residues: CSVEQASGNTIYF. The CDR3 DNA is TGCAGCGTTGAACAGGCCTCTGGAAACACCATATATTTT.

This clone appeared once. The J gene is TRBJ1-1, the V gene TRBV5-1; D not resolved. Germline CDR1 is SGHRS and CDR2 is YFSETQ. The CDR3 loop spans 14 amino acids. Trimming stripped 6 bases from V and 0 bases from J, with 12 bases between. This CDR3 is CASNLPGLNTEAFF. CDR3 bases: TGCGCCAGCAACCTCCCGGGATTGAACACTGAAGCTTTCTTT.

The table lists this clone with a few counts. The V gene is TRBV5-6, the J gene TRBJ1-1, with TRBD1 identical over 9 bases. The CDR3 loop spans 18 amino acids. From germline, CDR1 is SGHDT and CDR2 YYEEEE. V lost 5 bases and J lost 8; bases outside the gene matches: 22. The CDR3 spells CASSRINLLGQGSREAFF. DNA for the CDR3: TGTGCCAGCAGTCGGATTAATCTATTAGGACAGGGGTCTAGGGAAGCTTTCTTT.